These 21 T cell receptor beta chains were sequenced from one sample in a study of T cell repertoires in cytomegalovirus infection. TCRdb processed the reads anew with MiXCR; each CDR3 protein has one entry. The sample records 250,000 to 350,000 distinct CDR3 sequences, roughly 25% being singletons. Sequenced input: PBMCs. The origin of the receptors is a human donor in good health (CMV status not recorded). Some clones in this sample may be carry-over from other donors' samples.

This chain joins TRBV6-2 or TRBV6-3 and TRBJ2-1; 9 bases are a match to TRBD2. CDR3 length equals 12 residues. In germline, CDR1 is MNHEY, CDR2 SVGEGT. J was trimmed by 10 bases and V by 6 bases; bases with no gene match: 4. CDR3 DNA sequence: TGTGCCAGCAGCGGACTAGCGACGGAGCAGTTCTTC. Amino acid sequence: CASSGLATEQFF.

This chain uses TRBV5-1 with TRBJ2-1, with 8 nucleotides matching TRBD2. The CDR3 length is 13 residues. Germline-derived CDR1 and CDR2 are SGHRS and YFSETQ. With V trimmed by 0 bases and J by 12 bases, 5 bases remained unmatched. The CDR3 DNA reads TGCGCCAGCAGCTTGGAAGGGACTAGGTCGCAGTTCTTC. It is translated as CASSLEGTRSQFF.

The chain carries TRBV5-1 and TRBJ2-2; TRBD1 might be the D (6 bases). This CDR3 spans 15 amino acids. Germline-derived CDR1 and CDR2 are SGHRS and YFSETQ. Trimming cost V 5 bases and J 0 bases, with 11 bases left between them. The CDR3 loop reads CASRLGTTNTGELFF. CDR3 in DNA: TGCGCCAGCAGACTCGGGACAACGAACACCGGGGAGCTGTTTTTT.

At least ten counts were recorded for this clonotype. The chain has TRBV7-2 and TRBJ2-4, with D hard to call. CDR1 is SGHTA and CDR2 is FQGNSA in the germline V gene. V was cut by 3 bases and J by 8 bases, with 11 bases left in between. This CDR3 has 13 amino acids. The CDR3 nucleotides read TGTGCCAGCAGCTTTGCCGCCCGGGACATTCAGTACTTC. Protein: CASSFAARDIQYF.

This clonotype appeared a few times. The chain joins TRBV2 to TRBJ2-3; 7 bases are a match to TRBD1. The CDR3 extends over 12 amino acids. J gave up 7 bases and V 3 bases, and 1 base lay outside the gene matches. Germline values: CDR1 SNHLY, CDR2 FYNNEI. This CDR3 is CASSEGQYTQYF. DNA for the CDR3: TGTGCCAGCAGTGAGGGACAGTATACGCAGTATTTT.

This clonotype was recorded many times. This chain links TRBV7-9 with TRBJ1-1, with TRBD1 matching 8 bases. J gave up 2 bases and V 5 bases, and 7 bases lay outside the gene matches. The CDR3 covers 15 residues. Germline loops: CDR1 SEHNR, CDR2 FQNEAQ (reference sequence). The CDR3 spells CASSRSGTGNTEAFF. The CDR3 DNA reads as TGTGCCAGCAGCCGAAGTGGGACAGGTAACACTGAAGCTTTCTTT.

In its sample, this clonotype was seen a few times. The rearrangement links TRBV7-4 to TRBJ1-5; TRBD1 matches 8 bases. CDR1 is SGHVT, CDR2 SQSDAQ, per germline. V gave up 5 bases and J gave up 5 bases; unmatched junction bases: 5. The CDR3 covers 14 residues. As DNA, the CDR3 is TGTGCCAGCAGCCGGACAGGGAAGGATCAGCCCCAGCATTTT. Translated, it gives CASSRTGKDQPQHF.

This clonotype came up a few times. The genes are TRBV15 and TRBJ1-4; a weak D match, TRBD1 (6 bases). CDR1 is LNHNV and CDR2 is YYDKDF in the germline V gene (reference sequence). V dropped 2 bases and J dropped 5 bases, with 9 bases sitting between them. CDR3 length: 14 residues. Written as DNA, the CDR3 is TGTGCCACCAGCAGACCACAGGGAAATGAAAAACTGTTTTTT. It encodes CATSRPQGNEKLFF. Together with reference TRBV15 and TRBJ1-4, the CDR3 gives the full variable domain: DAMVIQNPRYQVTQFGKPVTLSCSQTLNHNVMYWYQQKSSQAPKLLFHYYDKDFNNEADTPDNFQSRRPNTSFCFLDIRSPGLGDTAMYLCATSRPQGNEKLFFGSGTQLSVL.

This chain links TRBV20-1 with TRBJ1-1; maybe TRBD1 (6 bases). V was trimmed by 6 bases and J by 4 bases, leaving 15 bases between them. The CDR3 contains 13 residues. The germline CDR1 and CDR2 sequences are DFQATT and SNEGSKA (reference sequence). CDR3 residues: CSASGEEGTEAFF. DNA of the CDR3: TGCAGTGCGTCAGGGGAAGAAGGCACTGAAGCTTTCTTT.

The V and J genes are TRBV20-1 and TRBJ2-1; possibly TRBD2 for D (7 bases). The CDR3 has 17 amino acids. V lost 6 bases and J lost 0, with 21 bases in between. The germline V gene has CDR1 DFQATT and CDR2 SNEGSKA (reference sequence). The CDR3 reads CSAQPRGRGLSYNEQFF. The CDR3 nucleotides are TGCAGTGCACAACCCCGGGGGCGGGGGCTCTCCTACAATGAGCAGTTCTTC.

Regarding this clonotype: A much more abundant neighbour one base away suggests this may be a read error. The CDR3, as DNA: TGTGCCATCAGCCTATGGGCGGGGAAACTCGACGAGCAGTACTTC. As protein: CAISLWAGKLDEQYF. This chain connects TRBV7-2 to TRBJ2-7, with D possibly TRBD2 on 6 matching bases. The CDR3 has 15 residues. Germline V CDR1 and CDR2: SGHTA, FQGNSA.

This clonotype was counted at least ten times. V gene TRBV7-2 combines with J gene TRBJ2-1; TRBD2 aligns across 8 bases. From germline, CDR1 is SGHTA and CDR2 FQGNSA. The CDR3 is made up of 14 amino acids. J gave up 7 bases and V 8 bases, and 10 bases lay outside the gene matches. The CDR3 sequence is CASLLTSGYNEQFF. The CDR3 coding sequence is TGTGCCAGCCTTCTTACTAGCGGATATAATGAGCAGTTCTTC.

This clonotype showed up many times. The rearrangement joins TRBV27 to TRBJ2-7, with 7 bases matching TRBD2. This CDR3 contains 14 residues. Germline V gives CDR1 MNHEY, CDR2 SMNVEV (reference sequence). Germline trimming cut 4 bases from V and 2 bases from J; bases unmatched to any gene: 5. The CDR3 DNA reads TGTGCCAGCAGTTCAACCGGGACTACCTACGAGCAGTACTTC. Amino acid sequence: CASSSTGTTYEQYF.

This clonotype was seen ten or more times. The chain is built from TRBV28 and TRBJ2-2; 7 bases match TRBD1. The CDR3 length is 15 residues. Per the germline V gene, CDR1 is MDHEN and CDR2 is SYDVKM. After removal of 5 bases from V and 2 bases from J, the junction contained 5 bases not matched to a gene. The CDR3 protein is CASSQTGTNTGELFF. For the CDR3, the DNA is TGTGCCAGCAGTCAGACAGGGACCAACACCGGGGAGCTGTTTTTT.

As to this clonotype: A much larger clone is a single base away; this may be a read error. The gene calls are TRBV7-9 and TRBJ1-5, with D perhaps TRBD1 (5 bases). Germline-derived CDR1 and CDR2 are SEHNR and FQNEAQ (reference sequence). This CDR3 is built from 13 residues. V dropped 5 bases and J dropped 3 bases, with 8 bases sitting between them. The CDR3 region is CASSTGPNQPQHF. In DNA form, the CDR3 reads TGTGCCAGCAGCACGGGACCCAATCAGCCCCAGCATTTT.

The V and J genes are TRBV6-2 or TRBV6-3 and TRBJ1-2; D is perhaps TRBD1 (5 bases). This CDR3 is built from 11 residues. Trimming removed 11 bases from V and 9 bases from J, with 16 bases in between. Germline lookup yields CDR1 MNHEY and CDR2 SVGEGT. Written as DNA, the CDR3 is TGTGCCGGCTCCCTGGGGCGGAGCTACACCTTC. Protein product: CAGSLGRSYTF.

CDR3: CASRPTGSDTQYF. In nucleotides, the CDR3 is TGCGCCAGCAGACCCACAGGGTCAGATACGCAGTATTTT. This chain joins TRBV10-1 and TRBJ2-3, with a tentative D call TRBD1 (6 bases). Trimming removed 6 bases from V and 4 bases from J, with 11 bases in between. The CDR3 contains 13 residues. Germline CDR1 WNHNN, CDR2 SYGVQD (reference sequence).

This chain connects TRBV6-2 or TRBV6-3 to TRBJ2-7, with 13 bases fitting TRBD2. Germline V gene lookup returns CDR1 MNHEY and CDR2 SVGEGT. This CDR3 is 13 amino acids long. V dropped 11 bases and J dropped 4; count of bases not matched to a gene: 5. CDR3 amino acids: CACRTSGGYEQYF. The CDR3 DNA sequence: TGTGCCTGTCGGACTAGCGGGGGTTACGAGCAGTACTTC.

The gene calls are TRBV27 and TRBJ2-1, with D perhaps TRBD2 (6 bases). Germline CDR1 reads MNHEY; CDR2 reads SMNVEV (reference sequence). The CDR3 runs 13 residues. V gave up 8 bases and J gave up 7 bases, with 15 bases separating them. CDR3 nucleotides: TGTGCCAGCCGTCTTGGGGGGACGAATGAGCAGTTCTTC. The encoded protein is CASRLGGTNEQFF.

This rearrangement joins TRBV19 to TRBJ1-5, with D hard to call. Trimming stripped 1 base from V and 6 bases from J, with 4 bases between. In germline, CDR1 is LNHDA, CDR2 SQIVND (reference sequence). This CDR3 contains 12 residues. The CDR3 spells CASSIAAQPQHF. CDR3 bases: TGTGCCAGTAGTATAGCTGCTCAGCCCCAGCATTTT.

The CDR3 DNA sequence: TGTGCCAGCACCGAACCCGGGCGACAGGGACAGGGTTATGGCTACACCTTC. Amino acid sequence: CASTEPGRQGQGYGYTF. The chain combines TRBV28 with TRBJ1-2; TRBD1 matches 9 bases. This CDR3 is built from 17 residues. Germline V lookup: CDR1 MDHEN, CDR2 SYDVKM. Trimming removed 7 bases from V and 5 bases from J; junction bases left unmatched: 17.